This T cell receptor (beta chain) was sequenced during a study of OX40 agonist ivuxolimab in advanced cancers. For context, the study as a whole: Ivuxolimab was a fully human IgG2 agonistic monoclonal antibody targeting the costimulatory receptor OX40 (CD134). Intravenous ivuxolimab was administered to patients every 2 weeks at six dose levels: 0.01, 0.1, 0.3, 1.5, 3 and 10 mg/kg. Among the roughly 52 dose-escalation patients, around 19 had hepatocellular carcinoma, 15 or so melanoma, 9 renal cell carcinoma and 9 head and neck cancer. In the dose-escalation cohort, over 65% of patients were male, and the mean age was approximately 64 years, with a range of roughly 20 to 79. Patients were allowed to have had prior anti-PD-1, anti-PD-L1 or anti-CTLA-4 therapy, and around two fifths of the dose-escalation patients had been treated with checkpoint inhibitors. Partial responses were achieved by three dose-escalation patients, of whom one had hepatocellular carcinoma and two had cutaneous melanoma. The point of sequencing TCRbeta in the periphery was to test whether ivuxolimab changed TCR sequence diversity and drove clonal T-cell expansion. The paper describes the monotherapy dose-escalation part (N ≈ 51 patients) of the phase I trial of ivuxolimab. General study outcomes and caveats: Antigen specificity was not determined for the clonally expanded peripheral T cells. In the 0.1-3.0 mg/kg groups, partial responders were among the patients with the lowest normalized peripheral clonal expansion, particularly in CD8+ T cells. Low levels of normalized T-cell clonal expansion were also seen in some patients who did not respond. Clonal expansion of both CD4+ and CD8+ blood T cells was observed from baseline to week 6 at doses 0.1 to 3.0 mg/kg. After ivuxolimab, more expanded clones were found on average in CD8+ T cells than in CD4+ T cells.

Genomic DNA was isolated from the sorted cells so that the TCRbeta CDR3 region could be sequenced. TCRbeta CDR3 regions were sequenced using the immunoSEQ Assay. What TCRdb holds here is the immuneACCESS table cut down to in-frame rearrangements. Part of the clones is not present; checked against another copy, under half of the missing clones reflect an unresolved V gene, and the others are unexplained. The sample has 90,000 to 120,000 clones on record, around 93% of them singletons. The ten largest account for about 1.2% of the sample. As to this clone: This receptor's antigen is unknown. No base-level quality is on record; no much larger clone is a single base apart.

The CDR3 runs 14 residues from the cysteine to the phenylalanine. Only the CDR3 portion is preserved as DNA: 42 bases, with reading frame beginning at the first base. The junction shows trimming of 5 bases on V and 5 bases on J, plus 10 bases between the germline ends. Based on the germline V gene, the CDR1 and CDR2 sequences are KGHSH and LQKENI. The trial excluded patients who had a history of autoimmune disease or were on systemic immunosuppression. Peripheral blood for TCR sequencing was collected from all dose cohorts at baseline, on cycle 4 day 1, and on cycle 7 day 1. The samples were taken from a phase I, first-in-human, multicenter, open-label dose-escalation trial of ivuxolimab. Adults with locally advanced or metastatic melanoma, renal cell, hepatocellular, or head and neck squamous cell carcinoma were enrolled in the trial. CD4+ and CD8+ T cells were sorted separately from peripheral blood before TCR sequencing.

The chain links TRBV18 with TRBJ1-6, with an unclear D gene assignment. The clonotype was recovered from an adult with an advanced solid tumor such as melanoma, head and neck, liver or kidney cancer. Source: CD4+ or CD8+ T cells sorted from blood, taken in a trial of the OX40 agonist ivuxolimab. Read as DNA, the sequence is TGTGCCAGCTCAGGGTCCTCAGATAATTCACCCCTCCACTTT. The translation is CASSGSSDNSPLHF.